The clone carrying this T cell receptor (beta chain) was seen a handful of times. V gave up 6 bases and J gave up 7 bases, with 10 bases separating them. The CDR3 sequence is 11 residues long. Germline-derived CDR1 and CDR2 are MDHEN and SYDVKM. Recovered Cohort 3 donors showed two negative PCRs, clearance, or symptom resolution. This entry is derived from a study of blood T cell repertoires in COVID-19. Study summary: The United States, Italy and Spain supplied acute and convalescent COVID-19 samples.

Authors' methods: Researchers report that nucleated cell counts were estimated from reference gene primer amplification. Sequencing was performed with immunoSEQ multiplex PCR; in TCRdb, only in-frame clones are kept and a portion is missing. V and J calls and clone size are given by that table; D and trimming were obtained from the DNA. The sample lists about 180,000 clones; around 85% were seen once. The sequenced material came from PBMCs or T cells enriched from blood (not recorded which). This chain connects TRBV28 to TRBJ2-7; possibly TRBD2 for D (5 bases). The receptor's source is a man aged 35-49 years who had recovered from COVID-19. CDR3 bases: TGTGCCAGCAGGGAGACTACTGAGCAGTACTTC. Translation gives CASRETTEQYF.